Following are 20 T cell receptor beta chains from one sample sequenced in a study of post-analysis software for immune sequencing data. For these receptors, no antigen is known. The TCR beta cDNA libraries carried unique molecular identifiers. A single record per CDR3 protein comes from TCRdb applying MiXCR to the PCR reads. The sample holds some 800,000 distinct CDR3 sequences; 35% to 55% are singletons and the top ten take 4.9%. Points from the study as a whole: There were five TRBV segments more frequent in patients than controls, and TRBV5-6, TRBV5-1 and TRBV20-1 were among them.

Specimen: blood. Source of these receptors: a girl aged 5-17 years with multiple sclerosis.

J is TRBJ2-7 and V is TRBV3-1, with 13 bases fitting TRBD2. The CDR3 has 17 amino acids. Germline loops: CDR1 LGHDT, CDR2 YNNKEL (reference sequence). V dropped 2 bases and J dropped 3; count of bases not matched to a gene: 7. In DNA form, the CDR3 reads TGTGCCAGCAGCCAACCCCTTGGACTAGCGGGAGTCTACGAGCAGTACTTC. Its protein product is CASSQPLGLAGVYEQYF.

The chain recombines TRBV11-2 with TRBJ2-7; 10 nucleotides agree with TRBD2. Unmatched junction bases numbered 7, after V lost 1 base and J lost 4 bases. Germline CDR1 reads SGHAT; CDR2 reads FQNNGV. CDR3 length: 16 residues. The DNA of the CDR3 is TGTGCCAGCAGCTTAGTTGCGACTAGCGGGCAATACGAGCAGTACTTC. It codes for CASSLVATSGQYEQYF.

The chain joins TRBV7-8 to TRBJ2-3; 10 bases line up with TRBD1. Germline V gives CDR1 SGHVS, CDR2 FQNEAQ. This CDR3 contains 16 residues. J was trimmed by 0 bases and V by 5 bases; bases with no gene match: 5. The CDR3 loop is CASSPRTGGSTDTQYF. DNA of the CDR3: TGTGCCAGCAGCCCGAGGACAGGGGGAAGCACAGATACGCAGTATTTT.

DNA for the CDR3: TGTGCCAGCAGGGGCCCGGGCACTAATGAAAAACTGTTTTTT. Translation: CASRGPGTNEKLFF. The V gene is TRBV7-9, the J gene TRBJ1-4; D unclear. The ends were cut back, 6 bases at V and 2 bases at J, with 10 bases in the middle. Germline V gene sequence: CDR1 SEHNR, CDR2 FQNEAQ (reference sequence). CDR3 length: 14 residues.

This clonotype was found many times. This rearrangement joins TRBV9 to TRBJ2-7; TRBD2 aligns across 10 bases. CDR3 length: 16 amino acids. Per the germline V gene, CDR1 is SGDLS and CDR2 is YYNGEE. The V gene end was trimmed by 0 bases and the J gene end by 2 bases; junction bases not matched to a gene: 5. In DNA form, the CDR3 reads TGTGCCAGCAGCGTAGCGGCTAGCGGGAGTCCCTACGAGCAGTACTTC. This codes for CASSVAASGSPYEQYF.

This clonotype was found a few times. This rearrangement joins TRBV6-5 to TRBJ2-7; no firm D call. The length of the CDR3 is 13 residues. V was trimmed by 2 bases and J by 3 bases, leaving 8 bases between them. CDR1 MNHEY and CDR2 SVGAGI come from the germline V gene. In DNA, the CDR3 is TGTGCCAGCAGTTACGATACAGACTACGAGCAGTACTTC. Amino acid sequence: CASSYDTDYEQYF.

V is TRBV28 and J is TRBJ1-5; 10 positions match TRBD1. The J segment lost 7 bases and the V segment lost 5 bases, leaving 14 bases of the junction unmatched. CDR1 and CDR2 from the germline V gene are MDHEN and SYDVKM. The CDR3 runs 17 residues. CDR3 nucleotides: TGTGCCAGCAGTCCCTCCACGACAGGGGGCATGAGACAGCCCCAGCATTTT. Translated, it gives CASSPSTTGGMRQPQHF.

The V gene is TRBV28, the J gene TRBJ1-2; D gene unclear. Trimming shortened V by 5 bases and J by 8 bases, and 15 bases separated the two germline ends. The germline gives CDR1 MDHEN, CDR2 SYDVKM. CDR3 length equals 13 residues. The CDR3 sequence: CASSRREKFGYTF. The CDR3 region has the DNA TGTGCCAGCAGTCGAAGGGAGAAGTTCGGCTACACCTTC.

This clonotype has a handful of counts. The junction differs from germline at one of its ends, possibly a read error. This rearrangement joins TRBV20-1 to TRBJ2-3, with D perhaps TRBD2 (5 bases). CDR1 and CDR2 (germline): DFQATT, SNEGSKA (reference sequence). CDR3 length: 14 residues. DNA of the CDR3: TGCAGTGCCTATACTAGTCTGGGCACCGATACGCAGTATTTT. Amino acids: CSAYTSLGTDTQYF.

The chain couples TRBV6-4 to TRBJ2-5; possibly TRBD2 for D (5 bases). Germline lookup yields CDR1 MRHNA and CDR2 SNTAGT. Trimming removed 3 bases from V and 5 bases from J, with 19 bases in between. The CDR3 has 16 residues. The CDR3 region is CASSEAYRLSGETQYF. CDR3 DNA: TGTGCCAGCAGTGAGGCCTACCGACTTTCGGGGGAGACCCAGTACTTC.

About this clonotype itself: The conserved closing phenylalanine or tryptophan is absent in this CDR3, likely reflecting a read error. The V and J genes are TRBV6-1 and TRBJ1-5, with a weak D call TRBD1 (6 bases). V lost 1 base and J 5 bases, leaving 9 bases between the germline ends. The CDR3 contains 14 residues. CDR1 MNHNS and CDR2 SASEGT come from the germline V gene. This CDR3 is CASSEGPGDQPQHC. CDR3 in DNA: TGTGCCAGCAGTGAAGGGCCAGGGGATCAGCCCCAGCATTGT.

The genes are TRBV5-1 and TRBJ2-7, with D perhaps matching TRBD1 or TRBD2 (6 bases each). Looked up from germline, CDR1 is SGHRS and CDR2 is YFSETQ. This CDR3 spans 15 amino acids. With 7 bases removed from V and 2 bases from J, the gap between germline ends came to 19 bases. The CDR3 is CASAQREGGPYEQYF. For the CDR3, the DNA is TGCGCCAGCGCACAACGGGAAGGGGGGCCCTACGAGCAGTACTTC. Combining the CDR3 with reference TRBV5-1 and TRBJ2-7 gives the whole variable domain KAGVTQTPRYLIKTRGQQVTLSCSPISGHRSVSWYQQTPGQGLQFLFEYFSETQRNKGNFPGRFSGRQFSNSRSEMNVSTLELGDSALYLCASAQREGGPYEQYFGPGTRLTVT.

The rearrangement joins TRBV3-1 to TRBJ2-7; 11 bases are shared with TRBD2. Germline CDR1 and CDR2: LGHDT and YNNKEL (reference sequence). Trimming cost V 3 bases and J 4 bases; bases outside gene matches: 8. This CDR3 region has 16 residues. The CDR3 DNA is TGTGCCAGCAGCCACATAGCGGGAGGGCCAGTTTACGAGCAGTACTTC. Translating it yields CASSHIAGGPVYEQYF.

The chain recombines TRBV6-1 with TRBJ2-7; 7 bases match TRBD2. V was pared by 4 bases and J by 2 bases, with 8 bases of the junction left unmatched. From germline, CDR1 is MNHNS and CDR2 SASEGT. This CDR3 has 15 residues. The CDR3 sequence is CASSAYSGTTYEQYF. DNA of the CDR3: TGTGCCAGCAGTGCGTATTCCGGGACTACCTACGAGCAGTACTTC.

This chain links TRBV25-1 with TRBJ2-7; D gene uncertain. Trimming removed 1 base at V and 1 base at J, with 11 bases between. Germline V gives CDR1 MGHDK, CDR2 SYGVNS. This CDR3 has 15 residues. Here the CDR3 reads CASSEWGSRSYEQYF. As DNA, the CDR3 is TGTGCCAGCAGTGAATGGGGAAGCCGATCCTACGAGCAGTACTTC.

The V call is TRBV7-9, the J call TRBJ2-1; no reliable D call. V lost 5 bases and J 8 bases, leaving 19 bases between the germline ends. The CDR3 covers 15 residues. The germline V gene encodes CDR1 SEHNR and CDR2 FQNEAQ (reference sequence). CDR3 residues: CASSAREVGYYEQFF. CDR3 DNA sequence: TGTGCCAGCAGCGCGAGAGAAGTCGGTTACTATGAGCAGTTCTTC.

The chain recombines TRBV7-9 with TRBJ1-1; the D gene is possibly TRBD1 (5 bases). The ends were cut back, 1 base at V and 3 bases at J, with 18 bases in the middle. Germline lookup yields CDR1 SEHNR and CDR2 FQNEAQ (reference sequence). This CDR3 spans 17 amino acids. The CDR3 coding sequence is TGTGCCAGCAGCTTAGGAAAGAAGGGCAGGGAACACACTGAAGCTTTCTTT. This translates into CASSLGKKGREHTEAFF.

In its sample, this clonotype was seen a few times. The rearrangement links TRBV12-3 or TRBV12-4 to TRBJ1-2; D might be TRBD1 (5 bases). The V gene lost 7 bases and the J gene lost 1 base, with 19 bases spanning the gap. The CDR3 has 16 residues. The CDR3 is CASTHVGRGSNYGYTF. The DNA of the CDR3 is TGTGCCAGCACCCACGTGGGGCGTGGCAGTAACTATGGCTACACCTTC.

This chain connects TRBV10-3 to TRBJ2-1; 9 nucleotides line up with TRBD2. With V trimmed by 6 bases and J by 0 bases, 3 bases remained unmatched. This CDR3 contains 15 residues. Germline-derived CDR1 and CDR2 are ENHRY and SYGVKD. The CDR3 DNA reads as TGTGCCATCAGGGCTAGCGGGATCTCCTACAATGAGCAGTTCTTC. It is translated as CAIRASGISYNEQFF.

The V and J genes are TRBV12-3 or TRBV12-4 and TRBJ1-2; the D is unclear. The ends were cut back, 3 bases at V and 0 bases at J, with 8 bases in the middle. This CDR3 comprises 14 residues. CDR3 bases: TGTGCCAGCAGTTTTGGCCAGACTAACTATGGCTACACCTTC. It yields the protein CASSFGQTNYGYTF.